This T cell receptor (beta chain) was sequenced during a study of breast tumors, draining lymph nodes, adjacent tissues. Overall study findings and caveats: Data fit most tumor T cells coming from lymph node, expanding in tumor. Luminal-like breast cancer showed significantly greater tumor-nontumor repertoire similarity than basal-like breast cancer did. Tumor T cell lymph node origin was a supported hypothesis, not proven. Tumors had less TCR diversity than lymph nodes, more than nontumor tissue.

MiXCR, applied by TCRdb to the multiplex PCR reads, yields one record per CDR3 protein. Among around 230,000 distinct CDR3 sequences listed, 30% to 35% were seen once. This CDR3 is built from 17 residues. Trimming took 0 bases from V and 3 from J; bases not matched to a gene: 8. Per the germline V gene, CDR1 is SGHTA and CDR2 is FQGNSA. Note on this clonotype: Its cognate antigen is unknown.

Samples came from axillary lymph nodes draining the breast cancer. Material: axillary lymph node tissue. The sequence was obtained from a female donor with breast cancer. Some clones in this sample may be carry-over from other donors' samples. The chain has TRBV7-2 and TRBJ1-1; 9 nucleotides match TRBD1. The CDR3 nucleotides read TGTGCCAGCAGCTTAGCGGGACAGGGCGCATGGGACACTGAAGCTTTCTTT. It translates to CASSLAGQGAWDTEAFF.